This T cell receptor (beta chain) was observed in a study of T cell changes during pregnancy in multiple sclerosis. The data were produced by immunoSEQ multiplex PCR, yet TCRdb's version contains in-frame clones alone and is incomplete. The sample has tens of thousands of clones, about 91% seen once. Germline V gene data show CDR1 as SGDLS and CDR2 as YYNGEE. Trimming removed 4 bases from V and 6 bases from J; junction bases left unmatched: 12. The CDR3 is made up of 16 amino acids. The specimen comprised peripheral blood, sampled in the second trimester of pregnancy. The chain uses TRBV9 and TRBJ2-2; 7 nucleotides match TRBD1. This clonotype originated in a female donor in good health, enrolled as a control in a pregnancy study. CDR3 coding DNA: TGTGCCAGCAGCATCCGACAGGGTTTTATTTCCGGGGAGCTGTTTTTT. It specifies CASSIRQGFISGELFF. Combining the CDR3 with reference TRBV9 and TRBJ2-2 gives the whole variable domain DSGVTQTPKHLITATGQRVTLRCSPRSGDLSVYWYQQSLDQGLQFLIQYYNGEERAKGNILERFSAQQFPDLHSELNLSSLELGDSALYFCASSIRQGFISGELFFGEGSRLTVL.